These 20 T cell receptor beta chains came from one sample sequenced in a study of T-cell reconstitution after alpha-beta-depleted transplantation in children (dated by TCRdb to between 2015 and 2016). Preparation of the library involved PCR. Reads for this sample came from an Illumina HiSeq 2500. To normalize quantification of the TCRbeta repertoire, the TCR libraries were built with molecular barcoding that relied on unique molecular identifiers. In-frame beta chains were kept once TCRdb had trimmed the public reads at Q25 with fastp and called clones with MiXCR. CDR3 protein duplicates are merged, each entry listing the most common genes and DNA. This sample gives 330,000 or so distinct CDR3 sequences in total; 10% of them show up just once. 2% to 2.5% of the sample is taken by the ten largest. The starting material was PBMCs from the stem cell graft donor, obtained from the stem cell graft. These receptors were taken from a human donor who donated a stem cell graft to a child with acute lymphoblastic leukemia.

This clonotype was observed at least ten times. The rearrangement links TRBV5-1 to TRBJ1-5; D is ambiguous. This CDR3 region has 15 residues. CDR1 is SGHRS and CDR2 is YFSETQ in the germline V gene. Trimming removed 0 bases at V and 5 bases at J, with 12 bases between. This CDR3 reads CASSLAPGWDQPQHF. The CDR3 DNA follows: TGCGCCAGCAGCTTGGCTCCGGGTTGGGATCAGCCCCAGCATTTT.

In its sample, this clonotype was seen a few times. The chain has TRBV5-1 and TRBJ1-1; possible D gene TRBD1, 5 bases. V shed 4 bases and J shed 3 bases, with 16 bases lying between them. Germline assignment: CDR1 SGHRS and CDR2 YFSETQ. This CDR3 is 15 amino acids long. CDR3 protein: CASSPRQRKDTEAFF. CDR3 sequence (DNA): TGCGCCAGCAGCCCTCGACAGAGAAAGGACACTGAAGCTTTCTTT.

This chain connects TRBV4-1 to TRBJ2-3; weak D call: TRBD2 (5 bases). CDR3 length: 15 residues. The V and J ends lost 4 bases and 4 bases respectively, with 15 bases between them. Germline CDR1 MGHRA, CDR2 YSYEKL. CDR3 residues: CASSRVEGASDTQYF. In nucleotides, the CDR3 is TGCGCCAGCAGCCGAGTAGAGGGAGCGTCAGATACGCAGTATTTT.

This clonotype was picked up a small number of times. The V call is TRBV30, the J call TRBJ2-7; D might be TRBD2 (5 bases). Trimming pared 1 base from V and 7 bases from J, leaving 11 bases between. CDR3 length: 12 residues. The germline CDR1 and CDR2 sequences are GTSNPN and SVGIG (reference sequence). CDR3 DNA sequence: TGTGCCTGGAGTGGTCGGACGGGAGAGCAGTACTTC. Amino acid sequence: CAWSGRTGEQYF.

The chain combines TRBV20-1 with TRBJ2-2; D unresolved. CDR3 length: 12 amino acids. Germline V gene data show CDR1 as DFQATT and CDR2 as SNEGSKA (reference sequence). Trimming took 2 bases from V and 6 from J, leaving 7 bases between them. The CDR3 spells CSARKASGELFF. CDR3 nucleotide sequence: TGCAGTGCTAGAAAGGCGTCCGGGGAGCTGTTTTTT.

This clonotype has a handful of counts. J is TRBJ2-2 and V is TRBV27, with D unclear. V lost 5 bases and J lost 6, with 13 bases in between. Per the germline V gene, CDR1 is MNHEY and CDR2 is SMNVEV (reference sequence). The length of the CDR3 is 14 residues. CDR3 protein: CASSPVQSPGELFF. The CDR3 DNA reads TGTGCCAGCAGTCCAGTTCAGTCTCCCGGGGAGCTGTTTTTT.

This clonotype was picked up many times. This chain joins TRBV20-1 and TRBJ2-5; 8 bases fit TRBD2. This CDR3 spans 16 amino acids. V lost 0 bases, J lost 1 base, and 7 bases stayed unmatched. Germline lookup yields CDR1 DFQATT and CDR2 SNEGSKA (reference sequence). CDR3 nucleotide sequence: TGCAGTGCTAGAGATCTCAGCGGGAGTTCCCAAGAGACCCAGTACTTC. Translation: CSARDLSGSSQETQYF.

This clonotype was seen more than once but under ten times. The chain has TRBV27 and TRBJ2-5; TRBD2 matches 8 bases. The CDR3 runs to 15 residues. Germline V gene data show CDR1 as MNHEY and CDR2 as SMNVEV (reference sequence). J lost 1 base, V lost 4 bases, and 5 bases had no gene match. CDR3 amino acids: CASSWLAGLQETQYF. CDR3 coding DNA: TGTGCCAGCAGTTGGCTAGCGGGCCTCCAAGAGACCCAGTACTTC.

This chain connects TRBV20-1 to TRBJ2-3; 12 bases line up with TRBD1. CDR1 and CDR2 from the germline V gene are DFQATT and SNEGSKA (reference sequence). V was clipped by 4 bases and J by 1 base; unmatched bases: 12. This CDR3 is 18 amino acids long. CDR3 sequence reads: CSATPGQGAQGGTDTQYF. CDR3 DNA sequence: TGCAGTGCTACCCCGGGACAGGGGGCGCAAGGGGGCACAGATACGCAGTATTTT.

This clonotype was detected ten times or more. The gene calls are TRBV7-2 and TRBJ2-1; 8 nucleotides line up with TRBD2. V dropped 5 bases and J dropped 5; count of bases not matched to a gene: 11. Germline CDR1 and CDR2: SGHTA and FQGNSA. CDR3 length: 16 amino acids. The CDR3 DNA follows: TGTGCCAGCAGCCTGCTACTAGCGGTTGGTAACAATGAGCAGTTCTTC. Translation gives CASSLLLAVGNNEQFF.

This sequence joins TRBV11-2 and TRBJ2-1; D gene unclear. Germline V CDR1 and CDR2: SGHAT, FQNNGV. The CDR3 length is 12 residues. The germline V and J ends were trimmed by 5 bases and 8 bases, with 10 bases remaining between them. The CDR3 protein is CASSAHIDEQFF. The DNA for the CDR3 is TGTGCCAGCAGCGCGCATATAGATGAGCAGTTCTTC.

J is TRBJ2-5 and V is TRBV12-3 or TRBV12-4; D ambiguous. The CDR3 has 15 residues. V shed 3 bases and J shed 2 bases, with 13 bases lying between them. CDR3 amino acids: CASSFRHDIQETQYF. CDR3 bases: TGTGCCAGCAGTTTCCGACACGATATACAAGAGACCCAGTACTTC.

This clonotype was seen a few times. The V and J genes are TRBV4-1 and TRBJ2-3; TRBD2 aligns across 8 bases. This CDR3 is 18 amino acids long. Germline V gene data show CDR1 as MGHRA and CDR2 as YSYEKL. J lost 6 bases, V lost 3 bases, and 17 bases had no gene match. CDR3 DNA: TGCGCCAGCAGCCATCCCTCCAGCCGGGAGGGATCCCCTGATACGCAGTATTTT. It codes for CASSHPSSREGSPDTQYF.

This clonotype was seen just once. The chain recombines TRBV7-2 with TRBJ2-1, with 11 bases fitting TRBD2. The V gene end was trimmed by 1 base and the J gene end by 6 bases; junction bases not matched to a gene: 2. The CDR3 runs to 15 residues. Germline V gene sequence: CDR1 SGHTA, CDR2 FQGNSA. CDR3 sequence reads: CASSLVSGGGNEQFF. The CDR3 nucleotides read TGTGCCAGCAGCTTAGTTAGCGGGGGGGGCAATGAGCAGTTCTTC.

J is TRBJ2-5 and V is TRBV27; D uncertain. This CDR3 has 13 residues. The V gene lost 3 bases and the J gene lost 3 bases, with 8 bases spanning the gap. From germline, CDR1 is MNHEY and CDR2 SMNVEV (reference sequence). CDR3 DNA: TGTGCCAGCAGTTTGAGGCGGAAAGAGACCCAGTACTTC. It specifies CASSLRRKETQYF.

The chain uses TRBV28 and TRBJ1-5; no clear D gene. V lost 1 base to trimming and J lost 1 base, with 11 bases between them. The CDR3 contains 16 residues. Germline CDR1 reads MDHEN; CDR2 reads SYDVKM. The CDR3 loop reads CASSLLIGLSNQPQHF. The CDR3 DNA reads TGTGCCAGCAGTTTATTGATCGGGTTAAGCAATCAGCCCCAGCATTTT.

The chain couples TRBV12-3 or TRBV12-4 to TRBJ1-5; no firm D call. There are 15 residues in the CDR3. With 6 bases removed from V and 1 base from J, the gap between germline ends came to 13 bases. CDR3 in amino acids: CASSAAGMSNQPQHF. The DNA for the CDR3 is TGTGCCAGCAGCGCCGCGGGGATGAGCAATCAGCCCCAGCATTTT.

The V gene is TRBV10-3, the J gene TRBJ2-1; 8 positions match TRBD2. Trimming at V came to 5 bases and at J to 6 bases, leaving 9 bases not matched to a gene. CDR1 is ENHRY, CDR2 SYGVKD, per germline. The CDR3 consists of 15 residues. In DNA form, the CDR3 reads TGTGCCATCAGTACCCGACTAGCGACCCTCAATGAGCAGTTCTTC. Protein sequence: CAISTRLATLNEQFF.

This clonotype appeared many times. J is TRBJ2-5 and V is TRBV5-5, with D perhaps being TRBD1 or TRBD2 (6 bases each). The length of the CDR3 is 14 residues. Germline V gene data show CDR1 as SGHKS and CDR2 as YYEKEE (reference sequence). V was clipped by 3 bases and J by 1 base, with 10 bases between them. The CDR3 region is CASSSGAPQETQYF. The CDR3 bases are TGTGCCAGCAGCTCGGGGGCACCCCAAGAGACCCAGTACTTC.

This clonotype was detected a few times. The chain has TRBV29-1 and TRBJ2-7, with 14 bases that match TRBD2. CDR1 is SQVTM and CDR2 is ANQGSEA in the germline V gene. CDR3 size: 18 residues. The trim removed 6 bases at V and 4 bases at J, leaving 17 bases unmatched. The CDR3: CSVTHEEGLAGVLYEQYF. As DNA, the CDR3 is TGCAGCGTCACACACGAGGAGGGACTAGCGGGAGTATTGTACGAGCAGTACTTC.